This T cell receptor (beta chain) derives from a study of blood T cell repertoires in COVID-19. Only in-frame clones appear in the TCRdb table, and some are missing; sequencing was by immunoSEQ multiplex PCR. The top ten clones hold 8% to 9.5% of a sample with approximately 250,000 clones, 84% of them seen once. This clone has a handful of counts. The sample comprised peripheral blood. The TCR sequence derives from a human donor in a cohort sampled during active COVID-19.

This CDR3 is CASSDPMGAGVGEQYF. The CDR3, as DNA: TGCGCCAGCAGTGACCCCATGGGCGCGGGGGTAGGGGAGCAGTACTTC. The chain uses TRBV10-1 and TRBJ2-7; TRBD2 aligns across 7 bases. The J segment lost 7 bases and the V segment lost 3 bases, leaving 15 bases of the junction unmatched. Germline lookup yields CDR1 WNHNN and CDR2 SYGVQD (reference sequence). The CDR3 runs to 16 residues.